The 17 T cell receptor beta chains given below trace back to one sample, sequenced in a study of cytomegalovirus exposure and HLA in healthy donors. Generated by immunoSEQ multiplex PCR, the TCRdb table keeps only in-frame clones and is missing some. The sample includes 110,000 or so clones, under 97% of them seen just once. Sequencing was done on a sample of PBMCs. These receptors were taken from a woman between 18 and 30 years old in good health and CMV-seronegative.

The gene calls are TRBV2 and TRBJ1-1; D gene unclear. The CDR3 has 16 amino acids. CDR1 SNHLY and CDR2 FYNNEI come from the germline V gene. The V gene lost 2 bases and the J gene lost 1 base, with 14 bases spanning the gap. Here the CDR3 reads CASSESPRAGNTEAFF. CDR3 DNA sequence: TGTGCCAGCAGTGAATCCCCCCGGGCGGGGAACACTGAAGCTTTCTTT.

The chain carries TRBV7-9 and TRBJ2-3; 16 bases map to TRBD2. Per the germline V gene, CDR1 is SEHNR and CDR2 is FQNEAQ (reference sequence). Trimming removed 0 bases from V and 5 bases from J; junction bases left unmatched: 5. The CDR3 consists of 18 residues. DNA for the CDR3: TGTGCCAGCAGCTTAGCTGGGACTAGCGGGGGGGCTGGAGATACGCAGTATTTT. Translation gives CASSLAGTSGGAGDTQYF.

The V gene is TRBV6-6, the J gene TRBJ2-7, with D possibly TRBD2 on 5 matching bases. Germline CDR1 MNHNY, CDR2 SVGAGI (reference sequence). The CDR3 covers 13 residues. The V end was cut by 7 bases, the J end by 2 bases, with 12 bases between. This CDR3 is CASNIGETYEQYF. CDR3 nucleotides: TGTGCCAGCAATATCGGGGAGACCTACGAGCAGTACTTC.

This chain joins TRBV2 and TRBJ2-1; perhaps TRBD1 as D (5 bases). CDR3 length: 11 residues. Looked up from germline, CDR1 is SNHLY and CDR2 is FYNNEI. Trimming cost V 7 bases and J 8 bases, with 9 bases left between them. The CDR3 nucleotides are TGTGCCAGCACTAGGGGCGATGAGCAGTTCTTC. This encodes CASTRGDEQFF.

The chain is built from TRBV30 and TRBJ2-1, with 15 bases aligning to TRBD2. Germline V gene data show CDR1 as GTSNPN and CDR2 as SVGIG (reference sequence). Trimming took 0 bases from V and 0 from J; bases not matched to a gene: 6. The CDR3 covers 19 residues. CDR3 region: CAWSVLGLAGGSSYNEQFF. For the CDR3, the DNA is TGTGCCTGGAGTGTACTTGGACTAGCGGGGGGGAGCTCCTACAATGAGCAGTTCTTC.

This clone was counted between two and nine times. Other DNA variants within this sample encode the same CDR3. The chain recombines TRBV28 with TRBJ1-5; D unresolved. Germline-derived CDR1 and CDR2 are MDHEN and SYDVKM. V was pared by 8 bases and J by 0 bases, with 14 bases between. The CDR3 has 15 residues. CDR3 DNA: TGTGCCAGCTCTTCCAGCGGGGTTAGCAATCAGCCCCAGCATTTT. Encoded protein: CASSSSGVSNQPQHF.

This CDR3 is CASSFRSGGAGDTQYF. CDR3 in DNA: TGTGCCAGCAGCTTCCGCAGCGGGGGGGCCGGAGATACGCAGTATTTT. The gene calls are TRBV7-3 and TRBJ2-3; 10 nucleotides match TRBD2. This CDR3 contains 16 residues. J was trimmed by 5 bases and V by 3 bases; bases with no gene match: 8. Germline loops: CDR1 SGHTA, CDR2 FQGTGA.

The genes are TRBV19 and TRBJ2-5, with TRBD2 identical over 16 bases. The CDR3 has 21 residues. CDR1 is LNHDA and CDR2 is SQIVND in the germline V gene (reference sequence). V lost 1 base and J lost 1; bases outside the gene matches: 12. As DNA, the CDR3 is TGTGCCAGTAGTATAGGTATCGGGACTAGCGGGGGGGCTGGGGCCCAAGAGACCCAGTACTTC. Translating gives CASSIGIGTSGGAGAQETQYF. The full variable domain, in which reference TRBV19 and TRBJ2-5 provide the parts outside the CDR3, is DGGITQSPKYLFRKEGQNVTLSCEQNLNHDAMYWYRQDPGQGLRLIYYSQIVNDFQKGDIAEGYSVSREKKESFPLTVTSAQKNPTAFYLCASSIGIGTSGGAGAQETQYFGPGTRLLVL.

The chain recombines TRBV7-9 with TRBJ1-6; 12 bases fit TRBD1. This CDR3 spans 18 amino acids. Germline V CDR1 and CDR2: SEHNR, FQNEAQ (reference sequence). V dropped 0 bases and J dropped 9; count of bases not matched to a gene: 9. CDR3 DNA: TGTGCCAGCAGCTTAGCAGGGACAGGGGGCGCCGACATTTCACCCCTCCACTTT. Protein sequence: CASSLAGTGGADISPLHF.

The chain recombines TRBV11-2 with TRBJ2-2; D call uncertain. V was pared by 0 bases and J by 6 bases, with 11 bases between. Germline values: CDR1 SGHAT, CDR2 FQNNGV. The CDR3 is 15 amino acids. CDR3 sequence: CASSLDALVPGELFF. Written as DNA, the CDR3 is TGTGCCAGCAGCTTAGATGCTTTAGTTCCCGGGGAGCTGTTTTTT.

This sequence joins TRBV2 and TRBJ2-3; TRBD2 is a possible D gene (5 bases). The CDR3 contains 17 residues. Per the germline V gene, CDR1 is SNHLY and CDR2 is FYNNEI. Between the trimmed V and J ends, which lost 3 bases and 0 bases, there was a span of 16 bases. The CDR3 DNA reads TGTGCCAGCAGTGACCCGATAGAGGGTTCTAGCACAGATACGCAGTATTTT. Amino acid sequence: CASSDPIEGSSTDTQYF.

This sequence joins TRBV2 and TRBJ2-2; the match to TRBD2 covers 10 bases. This CDR3 has 14 residues. Trimming cost V 7 bases and J 3 bases; bases outside gene matches: 2. Germline values: CDR1 SNHLY, CDR2 FYNNEI. CDR3 nucleotides: TGTGCCAGCATTAGCGGGGGGTACACCGGGGAGCTGTTTTTT. This sequence encodes CASISGGYTGELFF. Complete variable domain (other parts from reference TRBV2 and TRBJ2-2): EPEVTQTPSHQVTQMGQEVILRCVPISNHLYFYWYRQILGQKVEFLVSFYNNEISEKSEIFDDQFSVERPDGSNFTLKIRSTKLEDSAMYFCASISGGYTGELFFGEGSRLTVL.

V gene TRBV19 combines with J gene TRBJ2-1; unclear D gene. Germline V gene lookup returns CDR1 LNHDA and CDR2 SQIVND (reference sequence). This CDR3 is built from 16 residues. V was shortened by 3 bases and J by 0 bases, with 12 bases between the two germline ends. The CDR3 nucleotides are TGTGCCAGTAGTATTCGCGTCCTAAGCTCCTACAATGAGCAGTTCTTC. It specifies CASSIRVLSSYNEQFF.

This chain connects TRBV4-1 to TRBJ1-1; 10 bases are shared with TRBD1. The CDR3 extends over 15 amino acids. CDR1 is MGHRA, CDR2 YSYEKL, per germline. Trimming cost V 1 base and J 4 bases; bases outside gene matches: 3. The CDR3 nucleotides read TGCGCCAGCAGCCAAGGACAGGGGGCTTTCACTGAAGCTTTCTTT. Protein: CASSQGQGAFTEAFF.

The rearrangement links TRBV11-3 to TRBJ2-3; perhaps TRBD2 as D (6 bases). This CDR3 has 16 amino acids. V was shortened by 0 bases and J by 2 bases, with 12 bases between the two germline ends. Germline-derived CDR1 and CDR2 are SGHNT and YENEEA. The CDR3 sequence: CASSLEAGSTTDTQYF. The CDR3 DNA reads as TGTGCCAGCAGCTTAGAGGCGGGGTCAACCACAGATACGCAGTATTTT.

This clone was observed once. This rearrangement joins TRBV19 to TRBJ1-2; D possibly corresponds to TRBD1 (6 bases). Germline lookup yields CDR1 LNHDA and CDR2 SQIVND (reference sequence). CDR3 length: 16 amino acids. Trimming removed 5 bases at V and 5 bases at J, with 21 bases between. CDR3 in amino acids: CASSSLPPGGSYGYTF. In DNA form, the CDR3 reads TGTGCCAGTAGTTCCCTTCCACCGGGGGGCTCTTATGGCTACACCTTC.

The chain uses TRBV6-4 and TRBJ2-3; 9 nucleotides match TRBD2. The junction had 2 bases not matched to a gene; V was cut back by 0 bases and J by 1 base. This CDR3 has 16 residues. In germline, CDR1 is MRHNA, CDR2 SNTAGT. CDR3 in DNA: TGTGCCAGCAGTGACTCGGCTAGCGGGGGCACAGATACGCAGTATTTT. Protein product: CASSDSASGGTDTQYF.